This TCR beta chain was documented in a study of cytomegalovirus exposure and HLA in healthy donors. Trimming at V came to 2 bases and at J to 2 bases, leaving 2 bases not matched to a gene. CDR1 is MNHNS and CDR2 is SASEGT in the germline V gene. This CDR3 is built from 16 residues. A remark on this clone: The antigen remains unidentified.

The PCR had 60 Vbeta and 13 Jbeta primers. The assay was immunoSEQ multiplex PCR, and TCRdb's table has in-frame clones only and misses some. Counted here are just over 70,000 clones, about 74% occurring once; the ten biggest clones make up roughly 11%. Whole-study results and caveats: In a later analysis, a genetic analysis reported fewer productive-TCR N-insertions in an Asian-associated ancestry cluster than the cohort average.

The clonotype originates from a human donor in good health. The rearrangement uses TRBV6-1 and TRBJ1-5; 11 bases fit TRBD1. Sequenced input: PBMCs. The CDR3 DNA is TGTGCCAGCAGTGAACTGGGACAGGGGGGCAATCAGCCCCAGCATTTT. Translating it yields CASSELGQGGNQPQHF.